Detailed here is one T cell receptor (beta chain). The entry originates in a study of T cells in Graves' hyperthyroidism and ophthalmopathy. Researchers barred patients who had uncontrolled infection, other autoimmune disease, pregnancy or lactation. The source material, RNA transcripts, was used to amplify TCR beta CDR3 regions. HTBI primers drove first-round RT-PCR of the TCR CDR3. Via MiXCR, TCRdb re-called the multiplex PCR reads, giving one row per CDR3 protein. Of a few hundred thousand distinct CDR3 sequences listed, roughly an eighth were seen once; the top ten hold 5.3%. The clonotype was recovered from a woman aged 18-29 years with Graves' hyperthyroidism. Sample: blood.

The CDR3, as DNA: TGTGCCACCAGTGTAGGGCCGGGACAGGGGAAAGAGACCCAGTACTTC. It yields the protein CATSVGPGQGKETQYF. This chain links TRBV24-1 with TRBJ2-5; 10 nucleotides line up with TRBD1. The length of the CDR3 is 16 residues. The V segment lost 5 bases and the J segment 3 bases; nucleotides outside the gene matches: 8. The V gene's germline CDR1 is KGHDR and CDR2 SFDVKD.